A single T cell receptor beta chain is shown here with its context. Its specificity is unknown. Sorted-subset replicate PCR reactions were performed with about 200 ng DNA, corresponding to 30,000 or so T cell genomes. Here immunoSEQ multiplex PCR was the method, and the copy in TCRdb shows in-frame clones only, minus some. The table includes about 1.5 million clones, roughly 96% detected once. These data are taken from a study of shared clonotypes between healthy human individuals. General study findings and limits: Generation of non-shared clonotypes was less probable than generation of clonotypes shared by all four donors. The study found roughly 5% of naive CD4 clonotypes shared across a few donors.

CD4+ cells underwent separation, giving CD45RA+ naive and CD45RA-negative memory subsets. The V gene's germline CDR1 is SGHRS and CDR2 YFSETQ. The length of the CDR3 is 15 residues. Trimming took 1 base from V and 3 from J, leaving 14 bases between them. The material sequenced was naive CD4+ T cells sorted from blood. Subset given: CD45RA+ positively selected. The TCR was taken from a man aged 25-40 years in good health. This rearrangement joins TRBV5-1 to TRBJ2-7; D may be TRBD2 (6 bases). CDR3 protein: CASSLLSGGGYEQYF. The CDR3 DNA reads TGCGCCAGCAGCTTGTTGTCTGGGGGAGGCTACGAGCAGTACTTC.